The 25 T cell receptor beta chains below come from one sample, sequenced in a study of cytomegalovirus exposure and HLA in healthy donors. The study ran its PCR with 60 Vbeta and 13 Jbeta primers. Clones were sequenced by immunoSEQ multiplex PCR, and TCRdb holds only the in-frame ones, with some missing. The data hold 95,000 to 150,000 clones, with about 70% observed a single time. The sample comprised PBMCs. These receptors all stem from a woman in her sixties in good health and CMV-seropositive.

This chain uses TRBV5-6 with TRBJ1-2; the D gene is possibly TRBD1 (6 bases). Germline loops: CDR1 SGHDT, CDR2 YYEEEE. V lost 1 base and J 5 bases, leaving 24 bases between the germline ends. The CDR3 has 18 residues. The chain's CDR3 is CASSLPNSIQWTAYGYTF. Written as DNA, the CDR3 is TGTGCCAGCAGCTTGCCTAACTCAATTCAATGGACAGCTTATGGCTACACCTTC.

The count of this clone is one. The DNA for the CDR3 is TGTGCCAGCAGCTTGGGGCAGGAGCAGTACTTC. It is translated as CASSLGQEQYF. This chain joins TRBV5-6 and TRBJ2-7, with unresolved D. The CDR3 runs 11 residues. The V end was cut by 0 bases, the J end by 7 bases, with 5 bases between. Germline lookup yields CDR1 SGHDT and CDR2 YYEEEE.

J is TRBJ1-1 and V is TRBV30; D is uncertain. Between the trimmed V and J ends, which lost 4 bases and 3 bases, there was a span of 30 bases. The CDR3 loop spans 19 amino acids. In germline, CDR1 is GTSNPN, CDR2 SVGIG (reference sequence). CDR3 amino acids: CAWKVNWGGRPSRDTEAFF. CDR3 sequence (DNA): TGTGCCTGGAAGGTAAATTGGGGTGGGAGACCCTCCCGGGACACTGAAGCTTTCTTT.

As regards this clone: One end of the junction is discordant with germline, which a read error may explain. The DNA for the CDR3 is TGTGCCAGCAGAGAAGGGTGGGTCGGGACAGGGAGGAGCAACATTCAGTACTTC. Protein sequence: CASREGWVGTGRSNIQYF. The rearrangement uses TRBV6-1 and TRBJ2-4; TRBD1 matches at 9 bases. The CDR3 covers 18 residues. From germline, CDR1 is MNHNS and CDR2 SASEGT.

The V and J genes are TRBV19 and TRBJ1-5, with D unresolved. This CDR3 contains 14 residues. Germline CDR1 is LNHDA and CDR2 is SQIVND (reference sequence). The ends were cut back, 2 bases at V and 0 bases at J, with 5 bases in the middle. CDR3 protein: CASSIQNSNQPQHF. As DNA, the CDR3 is TGTGCCAGTAGTATACAGAATAGCAATCAGCCCCAGCATTTT.

The gene calls are TRBV7-9 and TRBJ1-2, with TRBD1 identical over 8 bases. The CDR3 is made up of 15 amino acids. J lost 8 bases, V lost 5 bases, and 13 bases had no gene match. Germline V gene sequence: CDR1 SEHNR, CDR2 FQNEAQ (reference sequence). The CDR3 DNA reads as TGTGCCAGCAGCCCTGGACAGGGTGTAATCGGAGGCTACACCTTC. This translates into CASSPGQGVIGGYTF.

The chain combines TRBV28 with TRBJ2-7; 8 bases align to TRBD2. CDR3 length: 15 residues. Germline CDR1 MDHEN, CDR2 SYDVKM. V was clipped by 3 bases and J by 2 bases; unmatched bases: 6. This CDR3 reads CASSFSGTRAYEQYF. CDR3 nucleotide sequence: TGTGCCAGCAGTTTCTCCGGGACTAGAGCCTACGAGCAGTACTTC. The variable domain in full, completed from reference TRBV28 and TRBJ2-7, reads DVKVTQSSRYLVKRTGEKVFLECVQDMDHENMFWYRQDPGLGLRLIYFSYDVKMKEKGDIPEGYSVSREKKERFSLILESASTNQTSMYLCASSFSGTRAYEQYFGPGTRLTVT.

This clone has a single count. This chain links TRBV7-9 with TRBJ2-3; possibly TRBD2 for D (6 bases). The CDR3 loop spans 16 amino acids. The germline V and J ends were trimmed by 5 bases and 0 bases, with 15 bases remaining between them. Germline V CDR1 and CDR2: SEHNR, FQNEAQ (reference sequence). CDR3 nucleotide sequence: TGTGCCAGCAGCCCTCGGGGGACGGCTAGCACAGATACGCAGTATTTT. It is translated as CASSPRGTASTDTQYF.

This chain links TRBV13 with TRBJ2-2; 8 bases match TRBD1. With 2 bases clipped from V and 2 bases from J, the junction kept 4 bases outside the gene matches. CDR1 is PRHDT, CDR2 FYEKMQ, per germline (reference sequence). The CDR3 spans 16 residues. CDR3 nucleotide sequence: TGTGCCAGCAGCTTAAACCAGGGGGCCAACACCGGGGAGCTGTTTTTT. Translating it yields CASSLNQGANTGELFF.

J is TRBJ1-2 and V is TRBV19; perhaps TRBD1 as D (5 bases). This CDR3 comprises 16 residues. Between the trimmed V and J ends, which lost 8 bases and 0 bases, there was a span of 19 bases. Germline CDR1 reads LNHDA; CDR2 reads SQIVND (reference sequence). CDR3 protein: CASGPQGSVANYGYTF. CDR3 bases: TGTGCCAGTGGACCTCAGGGATCGGTAGCTAACTATGGCTACACCTTC.

The chain recombines TRBV6-1 with TRBJ2-2; 8 positions match TRBD1. V shed 2 bases, J shed 6 bases, and the junction held 5 bases outside the gene matches. The CDR3 extends over 15 amino acids. Germline V CDR1 and CDR2: MNHNS, SASEGT. The CDR3 coding sequence is TGTGCCAGCAGTGAAAGGCAGGGGGCGCCCGGGGAGCTGTTTTTT. This encodes CASSERQGAPGELFF.

V usage is TRBV6-5 and J usage is TRBJ2-5; no reliable D call. Germline V gives CDR1 MNHEY, CDR2 SVGAGI. This CDR3 has 11 amino acids. Trimming left V 4 bases short and J 5 bases short, with 5 bases between. CDR3 nucleotides: TGTGCCAGCAGTTTCAGGGAGACCCAGTACTTC. The encoded protein is CASSFRETQYF.

J is TRBJ2-5 and V is TRBV7-9; D call uncertain. CDR3 length: 15 amino acids. The V end was cut by 7 bases, the J end by 1 base, with 16 bases between. Germline assignment: CDR1 SEHNR and CDR2 FQNEAQ (reference sequence). The CDR3 DNA reads as TGTGCCAGCACCCACCACGGCGGCAGCCAAGAGACCCAGTACTTC. The encoded protein is CASTHHGGSQETQYF.

This chain links TRBV7-2 with TRBJ2-1; 11 nucleotides match TRBD2. Germline values: CDR1 SGHTA, CDR2 FQGNSA. The junction had 10 bases not matched to a gene; V was cut back by 5 bases and J by 7 bases. This CDR3 is built from 16 residues. CDR3 DNA sequence: TGTGCCAGCAGCCTCGCACTAGCGGGGGTAAGGAATGAGCAGTTCTTC. It specifies CASSLALAGVRNEQFF. The whole variable domain, remainder taken from reference TRBV7-2 and TRBJ2-1, is GAGVSQSPSNKVTEKGKDVELRCDPISGHTALYWYRQSLGQGLEFLIYFQGNSAPDKSGLPSDRFSAERTGGSVSTLTIQRTQQEDSAVYLCASSLALAGVRNEQFFGPGTRLTVL.

This clone was counted a few times. The V gene is TRBV2, the J gene TRBJ1-2; TRBD1 matches at 8 bases. The germline V gene encodes CDR1 SNHLY and CDR2 FYNNEI. V lost 5 bases and J lost 7; bases outside the gene matches: 12. The CDR3 is 15 residues long. The CDR3: CASSSRSQGASGYTF. The CDR3 bases are TGTGCCAGCAGTTCGAGGTCGCAGGGGGCGTCTGGCTACACCTTC.

The chain uses TRBV18 and TRBJ1-1; D is perhaps TRBD1 (5 bases). Per the germline V gene, CDR1 is KGHSH and CDR2 is LQKENI. The V and J ends lost 2 bases and 1 base respectively, with 14 bases between them. CDR3 length equals 16 residues. The CDR3 here is CASSPSDSLKNTEAFF. DNA of the CDR3: TGTGCCAGCTCACCATCTGACAGCCTCAAGAACACTGAAGCTTTCTTT. The variable domain in full, with the rest retrieved from reference TRBV18 and TRBJ1-1, is NAGVMQNPRHLVRRRGQEARLRCSPMKGHSHVYWYRQLPEEGLKFMVYLQKENIIDESGMPKERFSAEFPKEGPSILRIQQVVRGDSAAYFCASSPSDSLKNTEAFFGQGTRLTVV.

The chain couples TRBV2 to TRBJ2-5; 10 nucleotides match TRBD2. The DNA end lines up better with TRBJ2-7; the J call may be wrong. Germline V gene sequence: CDR1 SNHLY, CDR2 FYNNEI. The CDR3 runs to 13 residues. In nucleotides, the CDR3 is TGTGCCAGCAGAGCGGGAGGGACCTACGAGCAGTACTTC. This gives the protein CASRAGGTYEQYF.

The V and J genes are TRBV7-2 and TRBJ1-1; D uncertain. Trimming left V 4 bases short and J 1 base short, with 10 bases between. The CDR3 contains 14 residues. Germline CDR1 and CDR2: SGHTA and FQGNSA. CDR3 sequence: CASSYTTRNTEAFF. CDR3 bases: TGTGCCAGCAGCTATACAACTAGGAACACTGAAGCTTTCTTT.

V is TRBV4-1 and J is TRBJ1-5, with D unclear. CDR1 and CDR2 (germline): MGHRA, YSYEKL. The CDR3 contains 15 residues. Trimming cost V 3 bases and J 1 base, with 10 bases left between them. DNA for the CDR3: TGCGCCAGCAGCCAGGGTCCGACAAGCAATCAGCCCCAGCATTTT. Translation: CASSQGPTSNQPQHF.

This chain joins TRBV29-1 and TRBJ1-2, with 8 bases that match TRBD1. There are 15 residues in the CDR3. Germline V gene data show CDR1 as SQVTM and CDR2 as ANQGSEA. V lost 7 bases to trimming and J lost 4 bases; unmatched junction nucleotides: 14. As DNA, the CDR3 is TGCAGCGGCGCAACAGGGACAGGTTCAGCCTATGGCTACACCTTC. This codes for CSGATGTGSAYGYTF.

This clone has just a few counts. The chain couples TRBV5-1 to TRBJ2-6, with 7 nucleotides matching TRBD1. The CDR3 sequence is 16 residues long. V was clipped by 4 bases and J by 0 bases; unmatched bases: 4. Germline CDR1 and CDR2: SGHRS and YFSETQ. The CDR3 loop is CASSRGQTSGANVLTF. CDR3 in DNA: TGCGCCAGCAGCCGGGGACAGACCTCTGGGGCCAACGTCCTGACTTTC.

The chain couples TRBV5-1 to TRBJ2-1; 10 bases align to TRBD2. Per germline, CDR1 SGHRS and CDR2 YFSETQ. Trimming removed 2 bases from V and 0 bases from J; junction bases left unmatched: 2. The CDR3 extends over 16 amino acids. CDR3 protein: CASSFIAGGSYNEQFF. CDR3 DNA sequence: TGCGCCAGCAGCTTTATAGCGGGAGGCTCCTACAATGAGCAGTTCTTC.

The rearrangement joins TRBV7-9 to TRBJ1-1; TRBD1 agrees at 7 bases. Germline-derived CDR1 and CDR2 are SEHNR and FQNEAQ (reference sequence). The CDR3 is 14 residues long. Trimming took 8 bases from V and 4 from J; bases not matched to a gene: 10. The CDR3: CASADRARGTEAFF. The CDR3 coding sequence is TGTGCCAGCGCTGACAGGGCCAGGGGCACTGAAGCTTTCTTT.

The chain combines TRBV14 with TRBJ1-2, with D tentatively TRBD1 (5 bases). Between the trimmed V and J ends, which lost 4 bases and 3 bases, there was a span of 15 bases. Germline V gene lookup returns CDR1 SGHDN and CDR2 FVKESK. CDR3 size: 15 residues. CDR3 residues: CASSRTSGHDYGYTF. The DNA of the CDR3 is TGTGCCAGCAGCCGAACTTCAGGGCACGACTATGGCTACACCTTC. The whole variable domain, remainder taken from reference TRBV14 and TRBJ1-2, is EAGVTQFPSHSVIEKGQTVTLRCDPISGHDNLYWYRRVMGKEIKFLLHFVKESKQDESGMPNNRFLAERTGGTYSTLKVQPAELEDSGVYFCASSRTSGHDYGYTFGSGTRLTVV.

Concerning this clone: One end of the junction does not line up with germline, which may come from a read error. This chain links TRBV11-2 with TRBJ2-7, with 11 bases lining up with TRBD1. Germline V lookup: CDR1 SGHAT, CDR2 FQNNGV. This CDR3 is 16 amino acids long. The chain's CDR3 is CASSPWRTGGSHEQYF. CDR3 bases: TGTGCCAGCAGCCCATGGAGGACAGGGGGCTCCCACGAGCAGTACTTC.